This TCR beta chain emerged from a study of blood T cell repertoires in COVID-19. The data were produced by immunoSEQ multiplex PCR, yet TCRdb's version contains in-frame clones alone and is incomplete. The sample lists about 160,000 clones; roughly nine tenths were seen once. The CDR3 length is 16 residues. Germline lookup yields CDR1 MDHEN and CDR2 SYDVKM. The V gene end was trimmed by 7 bases and the J gene end by 3 bases; junction bases not matched to a gene: 9. The V gene is TRBV28, the J gene TRBJ2-3, with 11 positions matching TRBD2. Sequenced material: peripheral blood. The sequence was collected from a man in his forties or fifties with acute or convalescent COVID-19. The CDR3 DNA follows: TGTGCCAGCAACTCCCCGGCTAGCGGGAGGACAGATACGCAGTATTTT. Amino acid sequence: CASNSPASGRTDTQYF.